A single sample gave rise to the 32 T cell receptor beta chains below, sequenced in a study of blood T cells in healthy people across ages. Next came a second PCR, run for about 6 to 12 cycles, which used a sample-barcoded 5' primer along with a J-beta primer mix. TCRdb ran MiXCR on the 5' RACE reads and lists one entry per CDR3 protein. The top ten hold about 4% of the sample, which has around 1,600,000 distinct CDR3 sequences, 42% seen once. Material for sequencing was blood. The receptors were gathered from a woman aged 18-30 years in good health.

This chain joins TRBV10-3 and TRBJ1-4, with D unresolved. The CDR3 runs 13 residues. The germline V gene has CDR1 ENHRY and CDR2 SYGVKD. Trimming took off 3 bases at V and 4 bases at J, with 6 bases between the two ends. The CDR3 sequence is CAISELDNEKLFF. DNA for the CDR3: TGTGCCATCAGTGAATTGGATAATGAAAAACTGTTTTTT.

The chain links TRBV5-1 to TRBJ2-7; 8 nucleotides line up with TRBD2. The CDR3 extends over 16 amino acids. Trimming cost V 0 bases and J 0 bases; bases outside gene matches: 5. CDR1 SGHRS and CDR2 YFSETQ come from the germline V gene. CDR3 nucleotides: TGCGCCAGCAGCTTGGCCGTACTAGCGGTCTCCTACGAGCAGTACTTC. Amino acid sequence: CASSLAVLAVSYEQYF.

CDR3 loop: CASSQGDLSGQQFF. The CDR3 DNA reads as TGCGCCAGCAGCCAAGGAGACCTTAGCGGCCAGCAGTTCTTC. The chain has TRBV4-3 and TRBJ2-1; D is possibly TRBD2 (6 bases). Germline V gives CDR1 LGHNA, CDR2 YSLEER. Trimming cost V 1 base and J 11 bases, with 15 bases left between them. The CDR3 sequence is 14 residues long.

With regard to this clonotype: This could be a read error, since a much larger clone is one nucleotide away. This chain links TRBV25-1 with TRBJ2-7, with 7 bases matching TRBD1. The CDR3 loop spans 17 amino acids. V dropped 4 bases and J dropped 0; count of bases not matched to a gene: 12. Germline V gene lookup returns CDR1 MGHDK and CDR2 SYGVNS. The CDR3, as DNA: TGTGCCAGCAGTGGGTACGGGTCGACAGGGAGCTCCTACGAGCAGTACTTC. It codes for CASSGYGSTGSSYEQYF.

This chain uses TRBV20-1 with TRBJ2-3; tentatively, D is TRBD2 (6 bases). The CDR3 covers 15 residues. Germline-derived CDR1 and CDR2 are DFQATT and SNEGSKA (reference sequence). The V and J ends lost 1 base and 2 bases respectively, with 13 bases between them. The CDR3 sequence: CSARVSGVATDTQYF. CDR3 nucleotide sequence: TGCAGTGCTAGAGTGTCGGGGGTCGCCACAGATACGCAGTATTTT.

The gene calls are TRBV18 and TRBJ1-2; 7 bases agree with TRBD1. The CDR3 has 17 residues. Germline CDR1 and CDR2: KGHSH and LQKENI. J lost 6 bases, V lost 2 bases, and 15 bases had no gene match. In DNA form, the CDR3 reads TGTGCCAGCTCACCATACGGGACAGCGGGTACTTCGGATGGCTACACCTTC. Protein: CASSPYGTAGTSDGYTF.

The V gene is TRBV25-1, the J gene TRBJ2-3; possible D gene TRBD1, 6 bases. CDR3 length: 17 residues. Deletions cut 4 bases from V and 0 bases from J, with 17 bases between. Germline V lookup: CDR1 MGHDK, CDR2 SYGVNS. This CDR3 is CASSAAFRGASTDTQYF. CDR3 nucleotides: TGTGCCAGCAGTGCGGCCTTCAGGGGAGCTAGCACAGATACGCAGTATTTT.

This clonotype was picked up a small number of times. The CDR3 is CASSVIRDSEATQYF. The DNA of the CDR3 is TGCGCCAGCAGCGTGATCCGGGACAGCGAAGCTACGCAGTATTTT. The rearrangement links TRBV5-1 to TRBJ2-3, with 7 nucleotides matching TRBD1. Germline CDR1 is SGHRS and CDR2 is YFSETQ. This CDR3 spans 15 amino acids. The junction had 13 bases not matched to a gene; V was cut back by 4 bases and J by 8 bases.

V and J are TRBV25-1 and TRBJ2-3; 10 nucleotides line up with TRBD2. Trimming at V came to 4 bases and at J to 0 bases, leaving 7 bases not matched to a gene. This CDR3 spans 17 amino acids. CDR1 is MGHDK and CDR2 is SYGVNS in the germline V gene. The CDR3 loop reads CASSGTSGETSTDTQYF. CDR3 coding DNA: TGTGCCAGCAGTGGCACTAGCGGGGAAACTAGCACAGATACGCAGTATTTT.

This clonotype came up many times. The chain is built from TRBV12-3 or TRBV12-4 and TRBJ2-3, with TRBD2 matching 13 bases. The CDR3 loop spans 17 amino acids. The junction had 9 bases not matched to a gene; V was cut back by 6 bases and J by 3 bases. As DNA, the CDR3 is TGTGCCAGCAGACGCCGACTAGCGGGGGGTCAGACAGATACGCAGTATTTT. It is translated as CASRRRLAGGQTDTQYF.

Points on this clonotype: Possible read error: a much larger clone is one base away. The gene calls are TRBV5-6 and TRBJ1-5; 8 nucleotides agree with TRBD1. This CDR3 region has 14 residues. Germline V gene sequence: CDR1 SGHDT, CDR2 YYEEEE. V was pared by 4 bases and J by 3 bases, with 3 bases of the junction left unmatched. For the CDR3, the DNA is TGTGCCAGCAGCATGACAGGGGCCAATCAGCCCCAGCATTTT. Its protein product is CASSMTGANQPQHF.

The gene calls are TRBV12-5 and TRBJ2-5, with 7 bases identical to TRBD1. This CDR3 has 15 residues. The V gene's germline CDR1 is LGHNT and CDR2 FRNRAP. V lost 1 base, J lost 5 bases, and 7 bases stayed unmatched. The CDR3 spells CASGLGTGVWETQYF. DNA of the CDR3: TGTGCTAGTGGTTTGGGCACAGGGGTCTGGGAGACCCAGTACTTC. Full variable domain (rest looked up from reference TRBV12-5 and TRBJ2-5): DARVTQTPRHKVTEMGQEVTMRCQPILGHNTVFWYRQTMMQGLELLAYFRNRAPLDDSGMPKDRFSAEMPDATLATLKIQPSEPRDSAVYFCASGLGTGVWETQYFGPGTRLLVL.

This clonotype was picked up a small number of times. The V call is TRBV6-2 or TRBV6-3, the J call TRBJ2-1, with D tentatively TRBD2 (5 bases). The CDR3 is made up of 15 amino acids. CDR1 MNHEY and CDR2 SVGEGT come from the germline V gene. With 2 bases removed from V and 4 bases from J, the gap between germline ends came to 12 bases. Written as DNA, the CDR3 is TGTGCCAGCAGTTACGTGGGCCTAGCTTACAATGAGCAGTTCTTC. It translates to CASSYVGLAYNEQFF.

This chain links TRBV20-1 with TRBJ2-7; 7 bases line up with TRBD2. The CDR3 is made up of 15 amino acids. The V gene end was trimmed by 2 bases and the J gene end by 7 bases; junction bases not matched to a gene: 14. Germline CDR1 reads DFQATT; CDR2 reads SNEGSKA (reference sequence). In nucleotides, the CDR3 is TGCAGTGCTAGAATCCCGGGACTATCCTACAATGAGCAGTACTTC. It encodes CSARIPGLSYNEQYF.

As concerns this clonotype: A read error is possible here, since a much larger clone lies one base away. V gene TRBV12-3 or TRBV12-4 combines with J gene TRBJ2-7; possibly TRBD1 for D (6 bases). Between the trimmed V and J ends, which lost 4 bases and 5 bases, there was a span of 24 bases. There are 17 residues in the CDR3. CDR3 loop: CASSSRTGRRQSDEQYF. The DNA for the CDR3 is TGTGCCAGCAGTTCACGAACAGGGAGAAGGCAATCCGACGAGCAGTACTTC.

This clonotype was seen only a few times. The V call is TRBV28, the J call TRBJ1-4; D remains ambiguous. This CDR3 comprises 13 residues. From germline, CDR1 is MDHEN and CDR2 SYDVKM. The V and J ends lost 5 bases and 10 bases respectively, with 14 bases between them. CDR3 protein: CASSPPTKGKLFF. CDR3 bases: TGTGCCAGCAGTCCCCCCACTAAGGGAAAACTGTTTTTT.

The J gene is TRBJ2-7, the V gene TRBV6-2 or TRBV6-3; 9 bases match TRBD1. The CDR3 consists of 15 residues. Germline lookup yields CDR1 MNHEY and CDR2 SVGEGT. The J segment lost 5 bases and the V segment lost 5 bases, leaving 10 bases of the junction unmatched. CDR3 sequence reads: CASSTLTGGVDEQYF. The CDR3 coding sequence is TGTGCCAGCAGTACCCTGACAGGGGGTGTCGACGAGCAGTACTTC.

The J gene is TRBJ2-1, the V gene TRBV4-1, with TRBD2 matching 10 bases. The trim removed 0 bases at V and 5 bases at J, leaving 7 bases unmatched. The germline CDR1 and CDR2 sequences are MGHRA and YSYEKL. The CDR3 length is 17 residues. The CDR3 protein is CASSQDPKLAGNNEQFF. CDR3 sequence (DNA): TGCGCCAGCAGCCAAGATCCGAAACTAGCGGGGAACAATGAGCAGTTCTTC.

This clonotype was counted ten times or more. The CDR3 region is CASSLVSSSQDEQFF. The CDR3 coding sequence is TGCGCCAGCAGCTTGGTATCTAGCTCACAGGATGAGCAGTTCTTC. The chain carries TRBV5-1 and TRBJ2-1; D may correspond to TRBD1 or TRBD2 (5 bases each). With 0 bases removed from V and 8 bases from J, the gap between germline ends came to 15 bases. This CDR3 is built from 15 residues. Per germline, CDR1 SGHRS and CDR2 YFSETQ. Full variable domain (missing parts from reference TRBV5-1 and TRBJ2-1): KAGVTQTPRYLIKTRGQQVTLSCSPISGHRSVSWYQQTPGQGLQFLFEYFSETQRNKGNFPGRFSGRQFSNSRSEMNVSTLELGDSALYLCASSLVSSSQDEQFFGPGTRLTVL.

The rearrangement joins TRBV27 to TRBJ2-7, with D possibly being TRBD1 (6 bases). Trimming pared 1 base from V and 4 bases from J, leaving 17 bases between. CDR3 size: 16 residues. Germline V gene sequence: CDR1 MNHEY, CDR2 SMNVEV (reference sequence). The CDR3 bases are TGTGCCAGCAGTTTATGGGCCTCGGGACAAAAGTACGAGCAGTACTTC. This codes for CASSLWASGQKYEQYF.

This clonotype was counted many times. The chain recombines TRBV20-1 with TRBJ1-2; D may be TRBD1 (5 bases). This CDR3 region has 12 residues. Trimming took 4 bases from V and 0 from J, leaving 6 bases between them. The germline V gene has CDR1 DFQATT and CDR2 SNEGSKA (reference sequence). The CDR3 bases are TGCAGTGCTACGACAGCTAACTATGGCTACACCTTC. Encoded protein: CSATTANYGYTF.

The chain joins TRBV21-1 to TRBJ1-1; the DNA was not compared with TRBD1, the D call given in the table. TRBV21-1 is assigned pseudogene status. CDR3 length: 14 amino acids. In DNA form, the CDR3 reads TGTGCCAGCAGACACAGGGCGATGAACACTGAAGCTTTCTTT. Amino acid sequence: CASRHRAMNTEAFF.

Details on this clonotype: A junction end diverges from the germline sequence, so it may reflect a read error. The chain recombines TRBV12-3 or TRBV12-4 with TRBJ2-1, with TRBD1 matching 9 bases. The CDR3 runs 16 residues. The CDR3 nucleotides are TGTGCCAGCAGTTTAGGGGACAGGGCTCTAAAGAATGAGCGGTTCTTC. Protein: CASSLGDRALKNERFF.

The chain combines TRBV5-4 with TRBJ2-3; possibly TRBD1 or TRBD2 for D (6 bases each). The germline gives CDR1 SGHNT, CDR2 YYREEE (reference sequence). CDR3 size: 16 residues. Trimming took off 2 bases at V and 1 base at J, with 14 bases between the two ends. The CDR3 nucleotides read TGTGCCAGCAGCTTAACGGGGGCGCGTGGCACAGATACGCAGTATTTT. Encoded protein: CASSLTGARGTDTQYF.

The chain links TRBV4-3 to TRBJ2-7, with D perhaps TRBD1 or TRBD2 (5 bases each). The CDR3 extends over 16 amino acids. V gave up 0 bases and J gave up 1 base, with 13 bases separating them. CDR1 and CDR2 (germline): LGHNA, YSLEER. The CDR3 here is CASSQEWGWQSYEQYF. CDR3 sequence (DNA): TGCGCCAGCAGCCAAGAGTGGGGGTGGCAGTCCTACGAGCAGTACTTC.

The chain carries TRBV29-1 and TRBJ2-5, with 7 bases that match TRBD1. V shed 1 base, J shed 2 bases, and the junction held 10 bases outside the gene matches. CDR1 and CDR2 from the germline V gene are SQVTM and ANQGSEA. CDR3 size: 16 residues. CDR3 coding DNA: TGCAGCGTTGAAGGACGAACCGGGACAGTTCAAGAGACCCAGTACTTC. Residues: CSVEGRTGTVQETQYF.

This clonotype has just a few counts. The chain recombines TRBV30 with TRBJ2-2; D unclear. Germline CDR1 GTSNPN, CDR2 SVGIG (reference sequence). This CDR3 is built from 12 residues. V dropped 5 bases and J dropped 0 bases, with 4 bases sitting between them. CDR3 region: CAWGANTGELFF. The CDR3 DNA reads TGTGCCTGGGGAGCGAACACCGGGGAGCTGTTTTTT.

This chain uses TRBV5-1 with TRBJ1-6; D call uncertain. V lost 4 bases and J 4 bases, leaving 15 bases between the germline ends. Germline CDR1 is SGHRS and CDR2 is YFSETQ. There are 16 residues in the CDR3. The CDR3 DNA reads TGCGCCAGCAGCCCCGACGGAAGTCAGTATAATTCACCCCTCCACTTT. The encoded protein is CASSPDGSQYNSPLHF.

The rearrangement uses TRBV29-1 and TRBJ1-2; TRBD1 is a possible D gene (6 bases). Germline values: CDR1 SQVTM, CDR2 ANQGSEA. The CDR3 has 13 amino acids. V was pared by 1 base and J by 4 bases, with 10 bases between. CDR3 amino acids: CSVEGGLTYGYTF. In DNA form, the CDR3 reads TGCAGCGTTGAAGGGGGGCTTACCTATGGCTACACCTTC.

This clonotype has a handful of counts. The chain has TRBV20-1 and TRBJ2-7, with TRBD2 identical over 11 bases. Germline V gene lookup returns CDR1 DFQATT and CDR2 SNEGSKA (reference sequence). This CDR3 is 16 amino acids long. V dropped 4 bases and J dropped 2; count of bases not matched to a gene: 10. CDR3 residues: CSAIGTSGKTTYEQYF. The CDR3 DNA reads TGCAGTGCTATTGGGACTAGCGGAAAAACAACCTACGAGCAGTACTTC.

V usage is TRBV7-9 and J usage is TRBJ2-6; D unclear. This CDR3 is built from 19 residues. V was trimmed by 5 bases and J by 0 bases, leaving 20 bases between them. CDR1 is SEHNR and CDR2 is FQNEAQ in the germline V gene (reference sequence). In nucleotides, the CDR3 is TGTGCCAGCAGCACCAGTGTAGTCGGGCCAAACTCTGGGGCCAACGTCCTGACTTTC. Translated, it gives CASSTSVVGPNSGANVLTF.

The rearrangement links TRBV25-1 to TRBJ2-3; D may be TRBD1 (5 bases). Germline CDR1 and CDR2: MGHDK and SYGVNS. The CDR3 loop spans 17 amino acids. Trimming removed 2 bases at V and 0 bases at J, with 15 bases between. CDR3 nucleotide sequence: TGTGCCAGCAGTGAAGGCCCGGAAGGGGCTAGCACAGATACGCAGTATTTT. It codes for CASSEGPEGASTDTQYF.